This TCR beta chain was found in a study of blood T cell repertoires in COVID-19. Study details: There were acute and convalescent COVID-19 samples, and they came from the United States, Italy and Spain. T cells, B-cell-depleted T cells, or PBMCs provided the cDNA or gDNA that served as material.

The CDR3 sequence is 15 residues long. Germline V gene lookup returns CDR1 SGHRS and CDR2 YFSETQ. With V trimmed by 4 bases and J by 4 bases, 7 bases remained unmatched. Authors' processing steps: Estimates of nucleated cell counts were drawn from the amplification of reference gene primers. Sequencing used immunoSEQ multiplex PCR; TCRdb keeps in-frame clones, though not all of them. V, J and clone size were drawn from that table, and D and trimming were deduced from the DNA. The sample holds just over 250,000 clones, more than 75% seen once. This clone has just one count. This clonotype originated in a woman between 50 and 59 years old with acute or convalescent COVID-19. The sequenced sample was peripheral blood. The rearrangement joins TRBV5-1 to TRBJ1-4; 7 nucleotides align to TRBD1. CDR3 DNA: TGCGCCAGCAGCCAAACCGGACAGGTTAATGAAAAACTGTTTTTT. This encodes CASSQTGQVNEKLFF.